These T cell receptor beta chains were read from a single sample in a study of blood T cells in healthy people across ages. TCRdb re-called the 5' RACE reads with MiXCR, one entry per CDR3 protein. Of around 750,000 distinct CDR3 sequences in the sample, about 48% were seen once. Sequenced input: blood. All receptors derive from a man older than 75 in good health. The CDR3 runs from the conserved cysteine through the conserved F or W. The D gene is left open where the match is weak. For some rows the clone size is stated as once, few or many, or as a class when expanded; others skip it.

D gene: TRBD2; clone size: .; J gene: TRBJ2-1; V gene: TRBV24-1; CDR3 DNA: TGTGCCACCAGTGCCTTAGAACTAGCGGGGCCCCAAATCTTCCGGTTCTTC; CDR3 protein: CATSALELAGPQIFRFF
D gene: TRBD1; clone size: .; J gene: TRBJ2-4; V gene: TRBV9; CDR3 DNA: TGTGCCAGCAGCCCCCGACAGGGGGCACCGCTAGCCAAAAACATTCAGTACTTC; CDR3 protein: CASSPRQGAPLAKNIQYF
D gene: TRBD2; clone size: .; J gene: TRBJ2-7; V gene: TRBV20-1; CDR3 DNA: TGCAGTGCTAGAGACTCTACTAGCGGGAGTCTATACGAGCAGTACTTC; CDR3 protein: CSARDSTSGSLYEQYF
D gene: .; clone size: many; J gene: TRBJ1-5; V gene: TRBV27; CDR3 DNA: TGTGCCAGCAGCCCAGGGCTAGGGGTTGGTCAGCCCCAGCATTTT; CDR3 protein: CASSPGLGVGQPQHF
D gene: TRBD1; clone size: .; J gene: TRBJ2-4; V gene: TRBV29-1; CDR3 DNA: TGCAGCGCCGGACAGGCGAACGCCAAAAACATTCAGTACTTC; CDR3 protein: CSAGQANAKNIQYF
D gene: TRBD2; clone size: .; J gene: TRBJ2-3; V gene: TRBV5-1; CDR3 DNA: TGCGCCAGCAGCCGGGGGGGACCAGATACGCAGTATTTT; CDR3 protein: CASSRGGPDTQYF
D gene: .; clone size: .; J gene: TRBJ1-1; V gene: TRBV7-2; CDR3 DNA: TGTGCCAGCAGCTTAGTACAGGAAGCAACTGAAGCTTTCTTT; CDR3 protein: CASSLVQEATEAFF
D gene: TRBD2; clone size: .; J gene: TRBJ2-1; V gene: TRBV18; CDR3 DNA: TGTGCCAGCTCACCACCTCCTCTAGCGGCCACCCACAATGAGCAGTTCTTC; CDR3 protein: CASSPPPLAATHNEQFF
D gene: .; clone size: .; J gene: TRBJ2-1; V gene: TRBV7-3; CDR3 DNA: TGTGCCAGCAGCTCGACCCCAGGGCACTCCTACAATGAGCAGTTCTTC; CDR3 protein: CASSSTPGHSYNEQFF
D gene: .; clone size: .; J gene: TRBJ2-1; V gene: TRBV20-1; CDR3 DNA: TGCAGTGCTAGAGTCCCACTAGTCAGTATAATATACGAGCAGTTCTTC; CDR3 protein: CSARVPLVSIIYEQFF
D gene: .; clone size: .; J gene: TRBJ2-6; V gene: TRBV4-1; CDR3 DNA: TGCGCCAGCAGCTCGCCCCAGGTTGGCCCGGTGCCTGGGGCCAACGTCCTGACTTTC; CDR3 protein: CASSSPQVGPVPGANVLTF
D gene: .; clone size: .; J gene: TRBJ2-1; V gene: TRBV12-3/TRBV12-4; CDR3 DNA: TGTGCCAGCAGCCCCGCCCAGGGTCGGGAGCAGTTCTTC; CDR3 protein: CASSPAQGREQFF
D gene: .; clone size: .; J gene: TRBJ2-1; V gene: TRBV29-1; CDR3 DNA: TGCAGCGTTGAAGAGAGTGGGGCTGACTCTGAGCAGTTCTTC; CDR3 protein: CSVEESGADSEQFF
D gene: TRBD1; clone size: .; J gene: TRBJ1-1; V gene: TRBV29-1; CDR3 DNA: TGCAGCGTCGTCGGACAGGGTGAGAACACTGAAGCTTTCTTT; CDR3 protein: CSVVGQGENTEAFF
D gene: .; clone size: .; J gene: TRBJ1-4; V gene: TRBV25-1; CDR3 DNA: TGTGCCAGCAGTGATCTGAGAGCTAATGAAAAACTGTTTTTT; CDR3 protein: CASSDLRANEKLFF
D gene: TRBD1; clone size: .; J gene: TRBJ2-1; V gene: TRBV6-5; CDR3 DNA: TGTGCCAGCAGTTTGGGACAGGCGGACAATGAGCAGTTCTTC; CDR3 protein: CASSLGQADNEQFF
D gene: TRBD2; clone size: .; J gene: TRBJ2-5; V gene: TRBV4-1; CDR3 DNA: TGCGCCAGCAGCCACCTTCCCTGGGGACTAGCGGGAGTGAGGGGAGGGACCCAGTACTTC; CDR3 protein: CASSHLPWGLAGVRGGTQYF
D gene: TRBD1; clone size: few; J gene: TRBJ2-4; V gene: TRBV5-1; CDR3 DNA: TGCGCCAGCAGCACCGGGACAGAGAACATTCAGTACTTC; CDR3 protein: CASSTGTENIQYF
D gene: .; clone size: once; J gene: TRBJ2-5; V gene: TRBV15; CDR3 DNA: TGTGCCTCCAGCAGAGATCCAGGGCCAGAGACCCAGTACTTC; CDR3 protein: CASSRDPGPETQYF
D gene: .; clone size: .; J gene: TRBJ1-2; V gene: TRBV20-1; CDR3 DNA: TGCAGTGCTAGTGTGGCGTGGGGCTACACCTTC; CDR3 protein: CSASVAWGYTF
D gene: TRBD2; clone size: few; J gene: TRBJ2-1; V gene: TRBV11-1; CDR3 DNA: TGTGCCAGCCAAACGAGCGGGAGGATCTACAATGAGCAGTTCTTC; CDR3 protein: CASQTSGRIYNEQFF
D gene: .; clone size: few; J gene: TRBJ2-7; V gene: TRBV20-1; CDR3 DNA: TGCAGTGCTAGAGATCCGACCGTCCGCCGACGGGCCGAGCAGTACTTC; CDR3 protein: CSARDPTVRRRAEQYF
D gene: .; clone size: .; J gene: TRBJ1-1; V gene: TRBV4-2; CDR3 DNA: TGTGCCAGCAGCCCAAGACAGGCCCTGAACCCTGAAGCTTTCTTT; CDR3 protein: CASSPRQALNPEAFF
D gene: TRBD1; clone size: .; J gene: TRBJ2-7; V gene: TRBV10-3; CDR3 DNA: TGTGCCATCAGAAAAGTAGCAGGGGGCTACGAGCAGTACTTC; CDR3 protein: CAIRKVAGGYEQYF
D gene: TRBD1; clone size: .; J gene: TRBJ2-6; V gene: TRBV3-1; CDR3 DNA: TGTGCCAGCAGTGGCAGGGGGCGGTCTGGGGCCAACGTCCTGACTTTC; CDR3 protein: CASSGRGRSGANVLTF
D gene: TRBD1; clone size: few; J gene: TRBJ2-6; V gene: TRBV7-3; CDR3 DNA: TGTGCCAGCAGCTTAAGGGACAGGGCTGGGGCCAACGTCCTGACTTTC; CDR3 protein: CASSLRDRAGANVLTF
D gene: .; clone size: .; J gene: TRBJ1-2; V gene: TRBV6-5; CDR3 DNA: TGTGCCAGCAGTTACTCGGCGGGGGGGTATGGCTACACCTTC; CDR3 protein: CASSYSAGGYGYTF
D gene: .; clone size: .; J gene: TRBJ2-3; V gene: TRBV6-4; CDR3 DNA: TGTGCCAGCAGCAGACAGAGGGGCGAGGGCACAGATACGCAGTATTTT; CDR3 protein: CASSRQRGEGTDTQYF
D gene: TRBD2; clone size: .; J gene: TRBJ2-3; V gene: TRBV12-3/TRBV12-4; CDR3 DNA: TGTGCCAGCAGGGAGGTTTCTAGCGGGAGTGTCCCGCAGTATTTT; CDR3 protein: CASREVSSGSVPQYF
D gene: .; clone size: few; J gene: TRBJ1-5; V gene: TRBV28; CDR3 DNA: TGTGCCAGCAGTAAGGCAGGGGGCAATCAGCCCCAGCATTTT; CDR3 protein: CASSKAGGNQPQHF
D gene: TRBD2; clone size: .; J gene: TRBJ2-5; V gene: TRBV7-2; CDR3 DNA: TGTGCCAGCAGCCGCGGCGCGAGCTCACTAGCGGGAGAAGGGGAGACCCAGTACTTC; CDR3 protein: CASSRGASSLAGEGETQYF
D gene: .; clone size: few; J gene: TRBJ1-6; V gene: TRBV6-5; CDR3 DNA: TGTGCCAGCAGTTTTGCCCCAATGTACACCCTCCACTTT; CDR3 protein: CASSFAPMYTLHF
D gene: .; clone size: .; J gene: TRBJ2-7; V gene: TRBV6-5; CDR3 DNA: TGTGCCAGCAGTAGACAGGCTTCCTACGAGCAGTACTTC; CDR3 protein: CASSRQASYEQYF
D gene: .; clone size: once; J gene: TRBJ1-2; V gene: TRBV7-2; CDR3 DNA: TGTGCCAGCAGCAGTCTAGGAAGGGTTTCTAGCTATGGCTACACCTTC; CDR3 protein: CASSSLGRVSSYGYTF
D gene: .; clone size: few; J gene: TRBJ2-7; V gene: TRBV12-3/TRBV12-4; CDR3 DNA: TGTGCCAGCAGTCCGGGACCACCAACCTACGAGCAGTACTTC; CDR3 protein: CASSPGPPTYEQYF
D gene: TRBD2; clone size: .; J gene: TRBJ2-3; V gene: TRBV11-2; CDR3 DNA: TGTGCCAGCAGCTCGATCCCTCGGACTAGCGGGAGGGGGGGATACGCGTATTTT; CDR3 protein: CASSSIPRTSGRGGYAYF
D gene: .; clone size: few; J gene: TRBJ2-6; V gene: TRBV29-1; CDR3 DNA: TGCAGCGTTGAAGGTGAGGCCTGGGCGTCGGGGGCCAACGTCCTGACTTTC; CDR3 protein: CSVEGEAWASGANVLTF
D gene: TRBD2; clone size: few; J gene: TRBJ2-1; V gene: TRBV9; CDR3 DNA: TGTGCCAGCAGCCCACGAATGGGGACTAGCGGCTACAATGAGCAGTTCTTC; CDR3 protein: CASSPRMGTSGYNEQFF
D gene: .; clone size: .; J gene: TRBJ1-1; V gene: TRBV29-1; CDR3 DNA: TGCAGCGTTCGGCAGAGAACTGAAGCTTTCTTT; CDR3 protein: CSVRQRTEAFF
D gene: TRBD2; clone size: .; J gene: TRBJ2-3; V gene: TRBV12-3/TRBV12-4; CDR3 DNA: TGTGCCAGCAGTTCCCTACTAGCGGATATAATCAACGGTCAGCACAGATGCGCGTATTTT; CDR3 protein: CASSSLLADIINGQHRCAYF
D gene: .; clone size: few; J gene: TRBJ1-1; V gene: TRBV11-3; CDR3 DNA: TGTGCCAGCAGCTTAGAGATGAACACTGAGGCTTTCTTT; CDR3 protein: CASSLEMNTEAFF
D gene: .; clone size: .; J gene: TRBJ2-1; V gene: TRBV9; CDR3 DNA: TGTGCCAGCAGCGGGACTGTCCCTGAGCAGTTCTTC; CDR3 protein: CASSGTVPEQFF
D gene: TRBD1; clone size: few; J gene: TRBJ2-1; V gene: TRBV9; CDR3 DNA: TGTGCCAGCAGCGCCGCGACAGGGGGTTACAATGAGCAGTTCTTC; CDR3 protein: CASSAATGGYNEQFF
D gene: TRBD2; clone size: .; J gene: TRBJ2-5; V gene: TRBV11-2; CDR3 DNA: TGTGCCAGCAGCCGACTAGCGGGATTAAAACTCCAAGAGACCCAGTACTTC; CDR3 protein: CASSRLAGLKLQETQYF
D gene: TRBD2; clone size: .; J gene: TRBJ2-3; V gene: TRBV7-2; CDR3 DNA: TGTGCCAGCAGCATGGGACTAGCGGGGAGGGACACGTATTTT; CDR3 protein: CASSMGLAGRDTYF
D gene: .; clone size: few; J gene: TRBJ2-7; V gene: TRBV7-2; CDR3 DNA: TGTGCCAGCAGCTCGGAGGGTGGAGAGGGCTACGAGCAGTACTTC; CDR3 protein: CASSSEGGEGYEQYF
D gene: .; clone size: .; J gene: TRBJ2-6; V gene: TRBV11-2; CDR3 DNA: TGTGCCAGCAGCTTAGACAGGGTCAGTGGGGCCAACGCCCTGACTTTC; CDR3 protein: CASSLDRVSGANALTF
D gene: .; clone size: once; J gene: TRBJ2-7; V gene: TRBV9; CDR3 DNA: TGTGCCAGCAGCGTAAGGGAATTTAGCGAGCAGTACTTC; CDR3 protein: CASSVREFSEQYF
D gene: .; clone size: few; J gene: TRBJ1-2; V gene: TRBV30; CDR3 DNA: TGTGCCTGGAGTGTACCGACCCCGGGAAGGGACGGCTACACCTTC; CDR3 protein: CAWSVPTPGRDGYTF
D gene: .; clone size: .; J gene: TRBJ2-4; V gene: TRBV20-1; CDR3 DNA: TGCAGTGAGGCCAAAAACATTCAGTACTTC; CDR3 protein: CSEAKNIQYF
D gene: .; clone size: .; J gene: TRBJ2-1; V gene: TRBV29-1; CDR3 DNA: TGCAGCGTTGAGTCACTTGGTAATAACCAGTTCTTC; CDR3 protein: CSVESLGNNQFF
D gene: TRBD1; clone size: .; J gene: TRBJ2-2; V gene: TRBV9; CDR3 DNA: TGTGCCAGCAGCGTAGATCCGACAGGGGCCACCGGGGAGCTGTTTTTT; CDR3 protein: CASSVDPTGATGELFF
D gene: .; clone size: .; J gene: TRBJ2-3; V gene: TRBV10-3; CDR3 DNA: TGTGCCATCAGTGATCGTCTGTCGGGGGCAGATACGCAGTATTTT; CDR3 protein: CAISDRLSGADTQYF
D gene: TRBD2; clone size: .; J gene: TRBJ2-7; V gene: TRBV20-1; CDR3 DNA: TGCAGTGCTAGAGACCTAAGGACTAGTTCCTACGAGCAGTACTTC; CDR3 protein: CSARDLRTSSYEQYF
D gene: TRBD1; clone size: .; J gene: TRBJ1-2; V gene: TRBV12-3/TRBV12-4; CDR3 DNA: TGTGCCAGCAGTCCCGCAGACAGGGGGTATGGCTACACCTTC; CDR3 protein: CASSPADRGYGYTF
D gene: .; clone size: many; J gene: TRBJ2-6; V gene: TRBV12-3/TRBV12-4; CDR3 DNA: TGTGCCAGCAGTGACACCCGACAGGCTGGGGCCAACGTCCTGACTTTC; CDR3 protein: CASSDTRQAGANVLTF
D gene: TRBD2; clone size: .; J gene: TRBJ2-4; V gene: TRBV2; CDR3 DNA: TGTGCCAGCATCGGACTAGCGGGCCACAATGAGCAGTACTTC; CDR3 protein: CASIGLAGHNEQYF
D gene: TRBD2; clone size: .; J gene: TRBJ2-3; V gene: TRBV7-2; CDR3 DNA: TGTGCCAGCAGCCCCCGGCGGGGGTCCCCGGGCACAGATACGCAGTATTTT; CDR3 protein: CASSPRRGSPGTDTQYF
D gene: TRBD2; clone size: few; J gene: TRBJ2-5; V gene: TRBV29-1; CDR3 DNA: TGCAGCGTCGGAGGGGGACTAGTTTCTCAGGAGACCCAGTACTTC; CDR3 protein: CSVGGGLVSQETQYF
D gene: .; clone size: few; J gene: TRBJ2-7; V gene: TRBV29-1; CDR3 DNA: TGCAGCGTTGCTCGGGGGCTCGTCTCCTACAATGAGCAGTACTTC; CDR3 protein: CSVARGLVSYNEQYF